These T cell receptor beta chains were read from a single sample in a study of T cell changes during pregnancy in multiple sclerosis. The repertoire was sequenced with immunoSEQ multiplex PCR; TCRdb's copy has only in-frame clones and lacks some. The table shows approximately 44,000 clones, with 91% occurring only once. This material consisted of CD4+ T cells from peripheral blood mononuclear cells, taken before pregnancy. The receptors shown here come from a female donor with multiple sclerosis, enrolled in a pregnancy study. The CDR3 runs from the conserved cysteine through the conserved F or W. Fields, in order: J gene, D gene, V gene, clone size, CDR3 protein, CDR3 DNA. D genes are given only for firm matches. The size entry is marked missing in some rows and otherwise reads once, few, many or a size class.

j_gene: TRBJ2-7; d_gene: TRBD2; v_gene: TRBV7-2; abundance: NA; CDR3aa: CASSLELAGDYEQYF; CDR3nt: TGTGCCAGCAGCTTAGAACTAGCGGGGGACTACGAGCAGTACTTC
j_gene: TRBJ2-7; d_gene: NA; v_gene: TRBV7-2; abundance: NA; CDR3aa: CASSLAVSSYEQYF; CDR3nt: TGTGCCAGCAGCTTAGCGGTCAGCTCCTACGAGCAGTACTTC
j_gene: TRBJ2-2; d_gene: NA; v_gene: TRBV5-4; abundance: NA; CDR3aa: CASSLVRGTGELFF; CDR3nt: TGTGCCAGCAGCTTGGTCAGGGGAACCGGGGAGCTGTTTTTT
j_gene: TRBJ2-4; d_gene: NA; v_gene: TRBV7-2; abundance: NA; CDR3aa: CASSSIGRGSKNIQYF; CDR3nt: TGTGCCAGCAGCTCTATAGGCAGGGGATCCAAAAACATTCAGTACTTC
j_gene: TRBJ2-7; d_gene: NA; v_gene: TRBV6-1; abundance: NA; CDR3aa: CASSARDSLYEQYF; CDR3nt: TGTGCCAGCAGTGCACGGGACTCCCTGTACGAGCAGTACTTC
j_gene: TRBJ2-7; d_gene: NA; v_gene: TRBV10-3; abundance: NA; CDR3aa: CAISETISYEQYF; CDR3nt: TGTGCCATCAGTGAGACTATCTCCTACGAGCAGTACTTC
j_gene: TRBJ2-2; d_gene: TRBD1; v_gene: TRBV6-5; abundance: NA; CDR3aa: CASSYVGTGLTGELFF; CDR3nt: TGTGCCAGCAGTTACGTGGGGACAGGACTCACCGGGGAGCTGTTTTTT
j_gene: TRBJ2-5; d_gene: NA; v_gene: TRBV4-2; abundance: NA; CDR3aa: CASSPQFREEETQYF; CDR3nt: TGTGCCAGCAGCCCGCAGTTCAGGGAGGAAGAGACCCAGTACTTC
j_gene: TRBJ1-2; d_gene: TRBD1; v_gene: TRBV15; abundance: once; CDR3aa: CATSLDREDGYTF; CDR3nt: TGTGCCACCAGCTTGGACAGGGAAGACGGCTACACCTTC
j_gene: TRBJ1-2; d_gene: NA; v_gene: TRBV18; abundance: once; CDR3aa: CASSPRLGYGYTF; CDR3nt: TGTGCCAGCTCACCGCGACTAGGGTACGGCTACACCTTC
j_gene: TRBJ1-2; d_gene: NA; v_gene: TRBV6-6; abundance: NA; CDR3aa: CASSYGERANYGYTF; CDR3nt: TGTGCCAGCAGTTACGGAGAGAGGGCTAACTATGGCTACACCTTC
j_gene: TRBJ1-1; d_gene: NA; v_gene: TRBV5-4; abundance: NA; CDR3aa: CASSLLGAAETEAFF; CDR3nt: TGTGCCAGCAGCTTACTTGGCGCGGCGGAGACTGAAGCTTTCTTT
j_gene: TRBJ1-5; d_gene: NA; v_gene: TRBV4-3; abundance: NA; CDR3aa: CASSQSTGIPQPQHF; CDR3nt: TGCGCCAGCAGCCAGTCTACAGGGATTCCCCAGCCCCAGCATTTT
j_gene: TRBJ2-1; d_gene: TRBD2; v_gene: TRBV2; abundance: once; CDR3aa: CASMRTSGKDEQFF; CDR3nt: TGTGCCAGCATGAGGACTAGCGGCAAGGATGAGCAGTTCTTC
j_gene: TRBJ2-3; d_gene: NA; v_gene: TRBV25-1; abundance: once; CDR3aa: CASSAQFWGVGGTDTQYF; CDR3nt: TGTGCCAGCAGTGCTCAATTTTGGGGGGTCGGAGGCACAGATACGCAGTATTTT
j_gene: TRBJ1-1; d_gene: NA; v_gene: TRBV30; abundance: NA; CDR3aa: CAWSVNGGTEAFF; CDR3nt: TGTGCCTGGAGTGTAAATGGGGGGACTGAAGCTTTCTTT
j_gene: TRBJ1-2; d_gene: TRBD1; v_gene: TRBV7-2; abundance: NA; CDR3aa: CASSWDRLYGYTF; CDR3nt: TGTGCCAGCAGCTGGGACAGGCTCTATGGCTACACCTTC
j_gene: TRBJ2-6; d_gene: NA; v_gene: TRBV2; abundance: NA; CDR3aa: CASRALTTTRDSLSGANVLTF; CDR3nt: TGTGCCAGCAGGGCTTTGACGACGACGCGGGACTCCCTCTCTGGGGCCAACGTCCTGACTTTC
j_gene: TRBJ1-2; d_gene: TRBD1; v_gene: TRBV30; abundance: NA; CDR3aa: CAWATGLYGYTF; CDR3nt: TGTGCCTGGGCGACAGGGCTGTATGGCTACACCTTC
j_gene: TRBJ1-2; d_gene: NA; v_gene: TRBV11-2; abundance: NA; CDR3aa: CASSSRLGQWTTNYGYTF; CDR3nt: TGTGCCAGCAGCTCCCGCCTAGGACAATGGACCACTAACTATGGCTACACCTTC
j_gene: TRBJ2-3; d_gene: TRBD2; v_gene: TRBV4-2; abundance: NA; CDR3aa: CASSQYLAGFSTDTQYF; CDR3nt: TGTGCCAGCAGCCAATACCTAGCGGGGTTTAGCACAGATACGCAGTATTTT
j_gene: TRBJ1-2; d_gene: TRBD1; v_gene: TRBV27; abundance: NA; CDR3aa: CASRDLYNRGGEGYTF; CDR3nt: TGTGCCAGCAGGGACCTATATAACAGGGGCGGAGAGGGCTACACCTTC
j_gene: TRBJ2-2; d_gene: NA; v_gene: TRBV6-4; abundance: NA; CDR3aa: CASSVNRGGTGELFF; CDR3nt: TGTGCCAGCAGCGTCAACAGGGGAGGCACCGGGGAGCTGTTTTTT
j_gene: TRBJ2-2; d_gene: TRBD1; v_gene: TRBV25-1; abundance: NA; CDR3aa: CASSGPGTGDTGELFF; CDR3nt: TGTGCCAGCAGTGGCCCTGGGACAGGGGACACCGGGGAGCTGTTTTTT
j_gene: TRBJ1-5; d_gene: NA; v_gene: TRBV5-1; abundance: NA; CDR3aa: CASSLEGVVNQPQHF; CDR3nt: TGCGCCAGCAGCTTAGAGGGGGTCGTCAATCAGCCCCAGCATTTT
j_gene: TRBJ1-2; d_gene: NA; v_gene: TRBV7-2; abundance: once; CDR3aa: CASSPGDFRGTYGYTF; CDR3nt: TGTGCCAGCAGCCCCGGGGATTTCAGGGGAACCTATGGCTACACCTTC
j_gene: TRBJ2-7; d_gene: NA; v_gene: TRBV7-2; abundance: NA; CDR3aa: CASRFLGGPSYEQYF; CDR3nt: TGTGCCAGCAGGTTCCTGGGGGGGCCCTCCTACGAGCAGTACTTC
j_gene: TRBJ2-3; d_gene: NA; v_gene: TRBV6-4; abundance: NA; CDR3aa: CASSVVPGADTQYF; CDR3nt: TGTGCCAGCAGTGTCGTCCCCGGGGCAGATACGCAGTATTTT
j_gene: TRBJ2-1; d_gene: TRBD1; v_gene: TRBV9; abundance: NA; CDR3aa: CASSPPTGVGDEQFF; CDR3nt: TGTGCCAGCAGCCCTCCGACAGGGGTAGGCGATGAGCAGTTCTTC
j_gene: TRBJ1-4; d_gene: TRBD1; v_gene: TRBV2; abundance: NA; CDR3aa: CASRRGTGRTNEKLFF; CDR3nt: TGTGCCAGCAGGAGAGGGACAGGGAGGACTAATGAAAAACTGTTTTTT
j_gene: TRBJ1-6; d_gene: TRBD1; v_gene: TRBV30; abundance: NA; CDR3aa: CAWSVLGTEYSPLHF; CDR3nt: TGTGCCTGGAGTGTACTAGGGACAGAATATTCACCCCTCCACTTT
j_gene: TRBJ1-2; d_gene: TRBD1; v_gene: TRBV7-8; abundance: NA; CDR3aa: CASSSGQGIGGYTF; CDR3nt: TGTGCCAGCAGCTCTGGACAGGGGATTGGGGGCTACACCTTC
j_gene: TRBJ1-5; d_gene: NA; v_gene: TRBV7-2; abundance: NA; CDR3aa: CASSLGGVNNQPQHF; CDR3nt: TGTGCCAGCAGCTTAGGGGGGGTCAACAATCAGCCCCAGCATTTT
j_gene: TRBJ1-5; d_gene: NA; v_gene: TRBV18; abundance: few; CDR3aa: CASSPPIKQGRDQPQHF; CDR3nt: TGTGCCAGCTCACCACCGATTAAACAGGGTCGCGATCAGCCCCAGCATTTT
j_gene: TRBJ1-5; d_gene: NA; v_gene: TRBV6-1; abundance: NA; CDR3aa: CAGRVSEYSNQPQHF; CDR3nt: TGTGCCGGCAGGGTCTCTGAGTATAGCAATCAGCCCCAGCATTTT
j_gene: TRBJ1-1; d_gene: NA; v_gene: TRBV30; abundance: NA; CDR3aa: CAWIETEAFF; CDR3nt: TGTGCCTGGATCGAGACTGAAGCTTTCTTT
j_gene: TRBJ2-7; d_gene: TRBD2; v_gene: TRBV5-4; abundance: NA; CDR3aa: CASSPGTKGPYEQYF; CDR3nt: TGTGCCAGCAGCCCCGGGACTAAGGGGCCCTACGAGCAGTACTTC
j_gene: TRBJ1-5; d_gene: NA; v_gene: TRBV27; abundance: NA; CDR3aa: CASSLSAPGANSNQPQHF; CDR3nt: TGTGCCAGCAGTTTAAGCGCCCCAGGGGCCAATAGCAATCAGCCCCAGCATTTT
j_gene: TRBJ1-5; d_gene: TRBD1; v_gene: TRBV19; abundance: once; CDR3aa: CASSTDRGWNQPQHF; CDR3nt: TGTGCCAGTAGTACGGACAGGGGTTGGAATCAGCCCCAGCATTTT
j_gene: TRBJ1-1; d_gene: NA; v_gene: TRBV9; abundance: few; CDR3aa: CASSVTTSGNTEAFF; CDR3nt: TGTGCCAGCAGCGTTACTACCTCGGGAAACACTGAAGCTTTCTTT
j_gene: TRBJ1-2; d_gene: TRBD1; v_gene: TRBV6-1; abundance: NA; CDR3aa: CASARSGTGYGYTF; CDR3nt: TGTGCCAGTGCCAGGTCCGGGACAGGGTATGGCTACACCTTC
j_gene: TRBJ1-2; d_gene: NA; v_gene: TRBV7-2; abundance: NA; CDR3aa: CASSLRGSNYGYTF; CDR3nt: TGTGCCAGCAGCTTACGGGGGAGTAACTATGGCTACACCTTC
j_gene: TRBJ2-1; d_gene: TRBD2; v_gene: TRBV18; abundance: NA; CDR3aa: CASSPWGLAGIDNEQFF; CDR3nt: TGTGCCAGCTCACCGTGGGGACTAGCGGGGATTGACAATGAGCAGTTCTTC
j_gene: TRBJ1-5; d_gene: TRBD1; v_gene: TRBV10-3; abundance: few; CDR3aa: CAISPVDRGFGPQHF; CDR3nt: TGTGCCATTTCCCCCGTCGACAGGGGATTCGGGCCCCAGCATTTT
j_gene: TRBJ1-1; d_gene: NA; v_gene: TRBV7-2; abundance: NA; CDR3aa: CASSKTVNTEAFF; CDR3nt: TGTGCCAGCAGTAAGACTGTGAACACTGAAGCTTTCTTT
j_gene: TRBJ1-2; d_gene: NA; v_gene: TRBV9; abundance: once; CDR3aa: CASSAREGTYGYTF; CDR3nt: TGTGCCAGCAGCGCCCGGGAGGGGACCTATGGCTACACCTTC
j_gene: TRBJ2-7; d_gene: TRBD1; v_gene: TRBV5-6; abundance: NA; CDR3aa: CASSLRTGHEQYF; CDR3nt: TGTGCCAGCAGCTTGCGGACAGGGCATGAGCAGTACTTC